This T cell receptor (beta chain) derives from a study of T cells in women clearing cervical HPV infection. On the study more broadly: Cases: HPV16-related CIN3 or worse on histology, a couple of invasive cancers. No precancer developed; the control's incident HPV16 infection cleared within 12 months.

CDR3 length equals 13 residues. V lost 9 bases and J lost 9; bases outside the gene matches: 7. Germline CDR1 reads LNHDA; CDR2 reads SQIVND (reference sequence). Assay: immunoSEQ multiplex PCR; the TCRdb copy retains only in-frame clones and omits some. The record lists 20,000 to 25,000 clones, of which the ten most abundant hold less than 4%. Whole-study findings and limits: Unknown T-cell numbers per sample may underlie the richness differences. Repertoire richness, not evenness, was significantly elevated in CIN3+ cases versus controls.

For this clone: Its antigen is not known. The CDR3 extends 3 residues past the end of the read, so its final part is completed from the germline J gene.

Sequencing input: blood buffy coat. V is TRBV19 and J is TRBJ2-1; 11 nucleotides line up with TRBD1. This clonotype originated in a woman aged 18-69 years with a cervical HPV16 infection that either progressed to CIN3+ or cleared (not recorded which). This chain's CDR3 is CARTGQGGGEQFF. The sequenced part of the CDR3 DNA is TGTGCCAGAACGGGACAGGGGGGCGGTGAG. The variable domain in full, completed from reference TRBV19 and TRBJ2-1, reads DGGITQSPKYLFRKEGQNVTLSCEQNLNHDAMYWYRQDPGQGLRLIYYSQIVNDFQKGDIAEGYSVSREKKESFPLTVTSAQKNPTAFYLCARTGQGGGEQFFGPGTRLTVL.